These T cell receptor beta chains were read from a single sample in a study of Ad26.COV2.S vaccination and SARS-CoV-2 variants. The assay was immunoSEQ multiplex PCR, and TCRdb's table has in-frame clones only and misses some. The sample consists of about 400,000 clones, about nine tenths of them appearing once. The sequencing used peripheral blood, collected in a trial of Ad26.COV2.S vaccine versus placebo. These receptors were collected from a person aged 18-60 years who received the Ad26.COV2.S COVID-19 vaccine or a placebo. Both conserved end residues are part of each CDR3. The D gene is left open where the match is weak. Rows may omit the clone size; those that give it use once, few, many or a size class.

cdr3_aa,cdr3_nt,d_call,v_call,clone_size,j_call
CASSPGSGQGGEDEQFF,TGTGCCAGCTCACCAGGAAGCGGACAGGGGGGGGAGGATGAGCAGTTCTTC,TRBD1,TRBV18,-,TRBJ2-1
CASSPGGSNEQFF,TGTGCCAGCAGTCCAGGGGGATCCAATGAGCAGTTCTTC,TRBD1,TRBV11-2,-,TRBJ2-1
CASSVGGVSPLHF,TGTGCCAGCAGCGTAGGTGGGGTTTCACCCCTCCACTTT,-,TRBV9,-,TRBJ1-6
CAAKREHLNTGELFF,TGTGCCGCAAAAAGGGAACACCTGAACACCGGGGAGCTGTTTTTT,-,TRBV6-5,-,TRBJ2-2
CASSESVGRFYNEQFF,TGCGCCAGCAGTGAGTCGGTCGGACGGTTCTACAATGAGCAGTTCTTC,-,TRBV10-1,-,TRBJ2-1
CASSQTALINPGLAGDEQFF,TGCGCCAGCAGCCAAACCGCGCTGATAAATCCGGGACTAGCGGGAGATGAGCAGTTCTTC,TRBD2,TRBV4-1,-,TRBJ2-1
CASSRQGRVTDTQYF,TGTGCCAGCAGCCGTCAGGGTAGGGTCACAGATACGCAGTATTTT,-,TRBV11-3,-,TRBJ2-3
CASSDLDGNEKLFF,TGTGCCAGCAGTGATTTGGACGGCAATGAAAAACTGTTTTTT,-,TRBV2,-,TRBJ1-4
CASSQDRGGYGQFF,TGCGCCAGCAGCCAAGATAGAGGGGGCTACGGGCAGTTCTTC,TRBD1,TRBV4-1,-,TRBJ2-1
CASSPRTGYGYGYTF,TGTGCCAGCAGCCCCAGGACAGGGTACGGCTATGGCTACACCTTC,TRBD1,TRBV11-2,-,TRBJ1-2
CASRSGQGGDYEQYF,TGTGCCAGCAGGTCCGGACAGGGAGGGGACTACGAGCAGTACTTC,-,TRBV28,-,TRBJ2-7
CASSKLWGGELFF,TGCGCCAGCAGCAAGCTATGGGGCGGGGAGCTGTTTTTT,-,TRBV4-1,-,TRBJ2-2
CASSLAGTGGTGELFF,TGTGCCAGCAGTTTGGCTGGGACAGGGGGGACCGGGGAGCTGTTTTTT,TRBD1,TRBV28,-,TRBJ2-2
CASTPRNEGREQYF,TGTGCCAGCACCCCCCGGAATGAGGGGCGCGAGCAGTACTTC,-,TRBV6-6,-,TRBJ2-7
CASSLNPLQGSETQYF,TGTGCCAGCAGCTTAAACCCTCTACAGGGTTCAGAGACCCAGTACTTC,-,TRBV7-2,-,TRBJ2-5
CASSLPQGLGTEAFF,TGTGCCAGCAGCCTACCACAGGGGCTGGGAACTGAAGCTTTCTTT,TRBD1,TRBV28,-,TRBJ1-1
CASSPEGGPSYGYTF,TGTGCCAGCAGCCCTGAGGGGGGACCTTCCTATGGCTACACCTTC,-,TRBV28,-,TRBJ1-2
CASSQDLYGNSPLHF,TGTGCCAGCAGCCAAGATCTATATGGAAATTCACCCCTCCACTTT,-,TRBV3-1/TRBV3-2,-,TRBJ1-6
CATSSSSDTQYF,TGTGCCACCAGCAGCTCGTCCGATACGCAGTATTTT,-,TRBV15,-,TRBJ2-3
CASSYRRGLGELFF,TGTGCCAGCAGCTACCGCAGGGGTCTCGGGGAGCTGTTTTTT,-,TRBV27,few,TRBJ2-2
CASSQEWGGRTDTQYF,TGCGCCAGCAGCCAAGAGTGGGGAGGGCGCACAGATACGCAGTATTTT,TRBD2,TRBV4-3,many,TRBJ2-3
CASSTLTGPGELFF,TGCGCCAGCAGTACACTAACCGGGCCCGGGGAGCTGTTTTTT,-,TRBV23-1,-,TRBJ2-2
CASSQTGNTEAFF,TGTGCCAGCAGCCAAACAGGTAACACTGAAGCTTTCTTT,-,TRBV3-1/TRBV3-2,few,TRBJ1-1